A single sample gave rise to the 9 T cell receptor beta chains below, sequenced in a study of CD8+ T cells in alopecia areata. Sequencing relied on a cDNA template that was reverse transcribed from extracted RNA. Profiling relied on immunoSEQ multiplex PCR, and the TCRdb table lists in-frame clones only, not all of them. The sample has approximately 98,000 clones; roughly 55% are singletons. Specimen: NKG2D-low CD8+ T cells sorted from blood. These receptors were obtained from a human donor with alopecia areata.

The chain carries TRBV4-2 and TRBJ2-1, with D perhaps matching TRBD1 or TRBD2 (5 bases each). Germline lookup yields CDR1 LGHNA and CDR2 YNFKEQ. The CDR3 has 13 residues. The V end lost 0 bases, the J end lost 7 bases, and 7 bases lay between the germline ends. The CDR3 sequence is CASSQDGANEQFF. DNA of the CDR3: TGTGCCAGCAGCCAAGACGGGGCTAATGAGCAGTTCTTC.

The chain recombines TRBV7-2 with TRBJ1-1; D is unclear. The CDR3 loop spans 12 amino acids. V lost 5 bases and J 0 bases, leaving 4 bases between the germline ends. The germline V gene encodes CDR1 SGHTA and CDR2 FQGNSA. The CDR3, as DNA: TGTGCCAGCAGCCTTTTGAACACTGAAGCTTTCTTT. It is translated as CASSLLNTEAFF.

The gene calls are TRBV9 and TRBJ2-7, with a weak D call TRBD1 (6 bases). CDR1 and CDR2 from the germline V gene are SGDLS and YYNGEE. This CDR3 has 15 residues. Trimming cost V 3 bases and J 2 bases, with 15 bases left between them. CDR3 DNA sequence: TGTGCCAGCAGCGCCAGGGAAACAGGGCCCTACGAGCAGTACTTC. It yields the protein CASSARETGPYEQYF.

V usage is TRBV10-3 and J usage is TRBJ1-1; 7 bases are a match to TRBD1. This CDR3 contains 15 residues. Unmatched junction bases numbered 8, after V lost 6 bases and J lost 1 base. Germline V lookup: CDR1 ENHRY, CDR2 SYGVKD. CDR3 region: CAISGSYRGNTEAFF. DNA for the CDR3: TGTGCCATCAGCGGGTCTTACAGGGGGAACACTGAAGCTTTCTTT.

Only a few counts were recorded for this clone. V gene TRBV27 combines with J gene TRBJ2-7; TRBD1 might be the D (5 bases). V shed 4 bases and J shed 1 base, with 8 bases lying between them. Germline-derived CDR1 and CDR2 are MNHEY and SMNVEV (reference sequence). This CDR3 is 13 amino acids long. The chain's CDR3 is CASSSAGSYEQYF. The CDR3 DNA follows: TGTGCCAGCAGTTCGGCAGGGTCCTACGAGCAGTACTTC.

The rearrangement links TRBV18 to TRBJ2-1; D is undetermined. The CDR3 consists of 14 residues. Trimming took 4 bases from V and 8 from J, leaving 15 bases between them. Germline CDR1 KGHSH, CDR2 LQKENI. The CDR3 DNA is TGTGCCAGCTCACTTACGGGCCCCTCCGATGAGCAGTTCTTC. Protein sequence: CASSLTGPSDEQFF.

This clone was observed a few times. The chain carries TRBV18 and TRBJ1-1; D might be TRBD1 (6 bases). Trimming cost V 3 bases and J 0 bases, with 8 bases left between them. This CDR3 region has 14 residues. CDR1 is KGHSH and CDR2 is LQKENI in the germline V gene. DNA for the CDR3: TGTGCCAGCTCACCCACAGGGTTGAACACTGAAGCTTTCTTT. This sequence encodes CASSPTGLNTEAFF.

The table lists this clone with a few counts. V is TRBV19 and J is TRBJ1-5; unclear D gene. This CDR3 spans 16 amino acids. The germline V gene has CDR1 LNHDA and CDR2 SQIVND (reference sequence). V was shortened by 0 bases and J by 2 bases, with 11 bases between the two germline ends. As DNA, the CDR3 is TGTGCCAGTAGTATAGACGGTATTGGCGGCAATCAGCCCCAGCATTTT. This translates into CASSIDGIGGNQPQHF.

The J gene is TRBJ1-1, the V gene TRBV7-8, with a tentative D call TRBD1 (5 bases). Looked up from germline, CDR1 is SGHVS and CDR2 is FQNEAQ. This CDR3 has 14 amino acids. The V gene lost 0 bases and the J gene lost 1 base, with 6 bases spanning the gap. CDR3 residues: CASSLAGTNTEAFF. The CDR3 DNA sequence: TGTGCCAGCAGCTTAGCCGGGACGAACACTGAAGCTTTCTTT.